This T cell receptor (beta chain) was obtained from a study of T cell responses to AZD1222 COVID-19 vaccine. CDR1 SNHLY and CDR2 FYNNEI come from the germline V gene. V lost 1 base to trimming and J lost 3 bases, with 13 bases between them. This CDR3 region has 16 residues. TCRdb's table, derived via immunoSEQ multiplex PCR, lists solely in-frame clones and lacks some. The sample shows about 120,000 clones, about 90% of them seen only once. A note on this clone: As yet, its antigen is unknown.

Study-wide points: Compared with day 0, the breadth and depth of the Spike-specific TCR repertoire rose significantly after two doses of AZD1222. The donors showed a predominance of white British ancestry and of females, with possible underestimation of clonal diversity.

This specimen was peripheral blood, taken on day 0 of AZD1222 vaccination. The V and J genes are TRBV2 and TRBJ2-1; D is uncertain. The receptor was derived from an adult in good health. This chain's CDR3 is CASSEGGQVVYNEQFF. The CDR3 DNA reads as TGTGCCAGCAGTGAAGGTGGTCAGGTAGTCTACAATGAGCAGTTCTTC. The full variable domain, its missing parts supplied by reference TRBV2 and TRBJ2-1, is EPEVTQTPSHQVTQMGQEVILRCVPISNHLYFYWYRQILGQKVEFLVSFYNNEISEKSEIFDDQFSVERPDGSNFTLKIRSTKLEDSAMYFCASSEGGQVVYNEQFFGPGTRLTVL.